Listed below are T cell receptor beta chains from one sample, sequenced in a study of cytomegalovirus exposure and HLA in healthy donors. TCRdb's table, derived via immunoSEQ multiplex PCR, lists solely in-frame clones and lacks some. The sample carries fewer than 200,000 clones, around 73% recorded once. Material for sequencing was PBMCs. Every receptor here comes from a man aged 55 to 70 in good health and CMV-seronegative. The CDR3 runs from the conserved cysteine through the conserved F or W. D genes are given only for firm matches.

J | D | V | CDR3
TRBJ1-4 | - | TRBV6-5 | CATSTAGREKLFF
TRBJ2-1 | TRBD2 | TRBV2 | CASNRGLNNEQFF
TRBJ2-7 | - | TRBV28 | CASSSGLGGLPYEQYF
TRBJ1-5 | - | TRBV4-1 | CASSQSGQPQNF
TRBJ1-2 | - | TRBV6-1 | CASGPTGFYGYTF
TRBJ2-7 | - | TRBV15 | CATSNRDEQYF
TRBJ2-7 | TRBD2 | TRBV5-1 | CATAVTSAMEQYF
TRBJ1-2 | - | TRBV13 | CASSSLPAEYGYTF
TRBJ2-1 | TRBD2 | TRBV9 | CASSVVASGFINEQFF
TRBJ2-7 | - | TRBV7-9 | CASSLGGQAPYEQYF
TRBJ2-2 | TRBD1 | TRBV7-9 | CASSRTGGTGELFF
TRBJ1-1 | - | TRBV18 | CASSQEDTEAFF
TRBJ2-2 | - | TRBV5-8 | CASSLNSNMGTGELFF